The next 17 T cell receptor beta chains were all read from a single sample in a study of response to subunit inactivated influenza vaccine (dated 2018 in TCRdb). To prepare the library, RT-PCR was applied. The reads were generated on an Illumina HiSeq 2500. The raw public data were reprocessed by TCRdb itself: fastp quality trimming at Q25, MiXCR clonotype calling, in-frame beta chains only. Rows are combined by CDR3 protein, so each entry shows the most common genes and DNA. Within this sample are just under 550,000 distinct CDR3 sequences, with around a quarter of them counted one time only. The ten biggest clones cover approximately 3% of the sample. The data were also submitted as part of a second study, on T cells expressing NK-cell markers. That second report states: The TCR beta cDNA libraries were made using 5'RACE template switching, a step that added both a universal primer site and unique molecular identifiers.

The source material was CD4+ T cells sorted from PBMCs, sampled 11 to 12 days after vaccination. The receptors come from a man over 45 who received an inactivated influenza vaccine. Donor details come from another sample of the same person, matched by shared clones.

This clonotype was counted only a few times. DNA of the CDR3: TGTGCCATCAGTGAGGGACAGGGTAACTATGGCTACACCTTC. This encodes CAISEGQGNYGYTF. The chain employs TRBV10-3 and TRBJ1-2; 8 bases align to TRBD1. The CDR3 covers 14 residues. Trimming at V came to 2 bases and at J to 1 base, leaving 0 bases not matched to a gene. Per germline, CDR1 ENHRY and CDR2 SYGVKD.

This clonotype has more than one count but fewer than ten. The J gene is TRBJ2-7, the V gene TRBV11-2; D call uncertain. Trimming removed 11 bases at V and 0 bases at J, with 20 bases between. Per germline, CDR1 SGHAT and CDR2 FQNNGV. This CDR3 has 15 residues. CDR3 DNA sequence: TGTGCCTCTCCCTCCGCAGGATGGGGCTCCTACGAGCAGTACTTC. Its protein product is CASPSAGWGSYEQYF.

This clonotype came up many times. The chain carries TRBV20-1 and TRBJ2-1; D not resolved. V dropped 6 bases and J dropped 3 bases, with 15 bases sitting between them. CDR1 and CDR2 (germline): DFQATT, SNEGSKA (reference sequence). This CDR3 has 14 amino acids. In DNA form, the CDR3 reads TGCAGTGCCCCGATAGTGGCCGGCTACAATGAGCAGTTCTTC. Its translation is CSAPIVAGYNEQFF.

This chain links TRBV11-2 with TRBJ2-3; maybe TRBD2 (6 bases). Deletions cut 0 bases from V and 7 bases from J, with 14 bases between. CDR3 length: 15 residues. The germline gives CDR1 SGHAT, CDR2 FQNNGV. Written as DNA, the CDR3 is TGTGCCAGCAGCTTAGACGGGGGAATATGGAATACGCAGTATTTT. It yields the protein CASSLDGGIWNTQYF.

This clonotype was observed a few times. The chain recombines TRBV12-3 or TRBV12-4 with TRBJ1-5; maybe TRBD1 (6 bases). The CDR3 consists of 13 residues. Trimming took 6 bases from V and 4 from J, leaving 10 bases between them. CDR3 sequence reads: CASSGQLNQPQHF. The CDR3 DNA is TGTGCCAGCAGCGGACAGTTGAATCAGCCCCAGCATTTT.

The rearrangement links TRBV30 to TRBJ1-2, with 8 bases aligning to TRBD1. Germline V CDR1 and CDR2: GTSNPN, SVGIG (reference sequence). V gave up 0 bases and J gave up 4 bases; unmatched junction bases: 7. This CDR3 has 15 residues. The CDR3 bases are TGTGCCTGGAGTGTAAAGTCAGGGGGCGGCTATGGCTACACCTTC. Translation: CAWSVKSGGGYGYTF. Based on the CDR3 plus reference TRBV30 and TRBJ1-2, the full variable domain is SQTIHQWPATLVQPVGSPLSLECTVEGTSNPNLYWYRQAAGRGLQLLFYSVGIGQISSEVPQNLSASRPQDRQFILSSKKLLLSDSGFYLCAWSVKSGGGYGYTFGSGTRLTVV.

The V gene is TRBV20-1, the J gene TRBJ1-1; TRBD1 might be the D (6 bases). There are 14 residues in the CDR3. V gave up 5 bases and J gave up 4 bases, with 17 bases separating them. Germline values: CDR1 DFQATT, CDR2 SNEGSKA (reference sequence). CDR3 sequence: CSAGRGGAITEAFF. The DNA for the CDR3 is TGCAGTGCTGGTCGAGGGGGGGCGATCACTGAAGCTTTCTTT.

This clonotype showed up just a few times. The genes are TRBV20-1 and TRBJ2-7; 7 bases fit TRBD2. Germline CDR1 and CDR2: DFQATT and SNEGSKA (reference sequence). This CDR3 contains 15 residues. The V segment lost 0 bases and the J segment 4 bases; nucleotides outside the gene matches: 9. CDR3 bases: TGCAGTGCTAGAGATCGTAGCGGGTCGTTGTACGAGCAGTACTTC. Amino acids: CSARDRSGSLYEQYF.

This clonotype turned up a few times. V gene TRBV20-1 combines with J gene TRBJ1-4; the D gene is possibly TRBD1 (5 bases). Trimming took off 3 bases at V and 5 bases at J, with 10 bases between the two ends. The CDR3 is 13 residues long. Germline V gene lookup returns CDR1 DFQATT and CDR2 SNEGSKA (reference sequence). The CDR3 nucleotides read TGCAGTGCTAGGGACATTAGGAATGAAAAACTGTTTTTT. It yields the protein CSARDIRNEKLFF.

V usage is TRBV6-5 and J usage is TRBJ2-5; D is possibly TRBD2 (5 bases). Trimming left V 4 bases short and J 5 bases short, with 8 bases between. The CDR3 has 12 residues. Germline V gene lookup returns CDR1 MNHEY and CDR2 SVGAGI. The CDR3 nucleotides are TGTGCCAGCAGTTTTCGAGGGGAGACCCAGTACTTC. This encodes CASSFRGETQYF.

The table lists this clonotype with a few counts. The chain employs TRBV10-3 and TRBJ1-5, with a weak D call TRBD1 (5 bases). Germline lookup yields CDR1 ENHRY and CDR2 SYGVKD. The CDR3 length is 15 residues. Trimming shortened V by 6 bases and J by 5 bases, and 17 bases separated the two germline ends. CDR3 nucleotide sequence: TGTGCCATCAGCAAAGGGCAGGGAAGGCATCAGCCCCAGCATTTT. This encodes CAISKGQGRHQPQHF.

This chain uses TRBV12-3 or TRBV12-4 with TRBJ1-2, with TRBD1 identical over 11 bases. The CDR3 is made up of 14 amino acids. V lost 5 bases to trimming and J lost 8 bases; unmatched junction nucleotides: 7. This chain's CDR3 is CASSNRDRGRGYTF. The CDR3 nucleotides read TGTGCCAGCAGTAACCGGGACAGGGGGAGAGGCTACACCTTC.

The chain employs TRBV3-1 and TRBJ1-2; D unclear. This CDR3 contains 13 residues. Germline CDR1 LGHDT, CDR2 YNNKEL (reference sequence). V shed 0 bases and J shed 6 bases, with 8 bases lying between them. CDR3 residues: CASSQEGYNGYTF. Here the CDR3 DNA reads TGTGCCAGCAGCCAAGAGGGTTACAATGGCTACACCTTC. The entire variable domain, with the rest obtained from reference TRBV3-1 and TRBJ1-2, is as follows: DTAVSQTPKYLVTQMGNDKSIKCEQNLGHDTMYWYKQDSKKFLKIMFSYNNKELIINETVPNRFSPKSPDKAHLNLHINSLELGDSAVYFCASSQEGYNGYTFGSGTRLTVV.

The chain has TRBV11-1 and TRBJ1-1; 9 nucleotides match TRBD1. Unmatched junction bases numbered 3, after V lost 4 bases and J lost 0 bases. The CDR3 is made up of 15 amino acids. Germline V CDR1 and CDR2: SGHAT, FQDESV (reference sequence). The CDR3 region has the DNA TGTGCCAGCAGCTCCGGACAGGGGATGAACACTGAAGCTTTCTTT. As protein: CASSSGQGMNTEAFF.

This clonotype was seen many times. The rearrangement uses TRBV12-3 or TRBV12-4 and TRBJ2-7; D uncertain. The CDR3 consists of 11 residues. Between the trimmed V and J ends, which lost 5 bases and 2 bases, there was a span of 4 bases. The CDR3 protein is CASSATYEQYF. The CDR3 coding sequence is TGTGCCAGCAGTGCGACCTACGAGCAGTACTTC.

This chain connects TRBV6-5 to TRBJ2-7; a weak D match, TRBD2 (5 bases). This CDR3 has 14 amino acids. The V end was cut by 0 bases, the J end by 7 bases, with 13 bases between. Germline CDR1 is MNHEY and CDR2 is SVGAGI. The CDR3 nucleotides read TGTGCCAGCAGTTACTCCCCAACACCGGGGGAGCAGTACTTC. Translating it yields CASSYSPTPGEQYF.

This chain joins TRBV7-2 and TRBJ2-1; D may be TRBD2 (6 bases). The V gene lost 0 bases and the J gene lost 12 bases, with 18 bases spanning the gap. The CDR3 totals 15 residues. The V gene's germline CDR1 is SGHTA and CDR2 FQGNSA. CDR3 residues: CASSLAWRDLIGQFF. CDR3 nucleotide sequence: TGTGCCAGCAGCTTAGCCTGGCGGGACCTTATTGGGCAGTTCTTC. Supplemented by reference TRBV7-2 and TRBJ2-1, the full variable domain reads GAGVSQSPSNKVTEKGKDVELRCDPISGHTALYWYRQSLGQGLEFLIYFQGNSAPDKSGLPSDRFSAERTGGSVSTLTIQRTQQEDSAVYLCASSLAWRDLIGQFFGPGTRLTVL.